This TCR beta chain was documented in a study of blood T cell repertoires in COVID-19 (dated by TCRdb to 2020 to 2022). Study-wide context: The collaborator samples originated in the United States, Italy and Spain and spanned the acute and convalescent phases of COVID-19. The prospective study material was composed of cDNA or gDNA derived from T cells, B-cell-depleted T cells, or PBMCs. Samples were obtained from the ongoing ImmuneRACE study (first 160 participants) and from 1,200 or so subjects provided by 6 global collaborators. The repertoires were made available in a free public database intended to serve as a resource for research on the immune response to SARS-CoV-2. Subjects who had been exposed to COVID-19, were actively infected with it, or had recovered from it provided the deeply sampled blood TCRbeta repertoires that made up the dataset. Nearly every sample came with metadata listing a de-identified subject ID, COVID-19 status, age in years and sex. Where available, HLA class I and class II types were obtained from metadata supplied by the sample provider rather than from assay-based typing.

A note on this clone: Its target antigen remains unknown. Per-nucleotide qualities are absent, and no much larger clonotype sits a single base away.

The research as a whole found: The amount of clinical and demographic metadata varied by source and participant and was provided uncurated.

The immunoSEQ Assay, a bias-controlled multiplex PCR, was used to amplify TCRbeta CDR3 regions from genomic DNA. The original methods were these. The number of nucleated cells in each sample was estimated by amplification of reference gene primers within the assay. To quantify the absolute abundance of each unique TCRbeta CDR3 rearrangement, sequence reads were collapsed and filtered. For each sample, productive Simpson clonality was calculated by taking the square root of Simpson's diversity index across productive rearrangements. The clones in this table, taken by TCRdb from immuneACCESS, are in-frame only. Not every clone is retained; where verified, under half of the shortfall comes from an unresolved V gene, and the cause of the rest is unknown. V and J calls and clone size are those listed in that table; D and trimming were worked out from the DNA. The sample contains under 50,000 clones, around 90% of them found a single time. The biggest ten clones account for 4% to 5.5% of the sample.

Its CDR3 holds 14 amino acids, cysteine through phenylalanine. CDR3 DNA is the only sequence kept; it has 42 bases, read in frame from the first base. V loses 5 bases of germline sequence and J loses 8 bases, and the interval between the two ends is 15 bases. For CDR1 and CDR2, the germline V gene lists SGHNT and YENEEA. At one collaborating source in Seattle, patients were enrolled during active infection and were followed longitudinally through the course of disease. The collaborating institutions used their own protocols to collect whole blood in K2EDTA tubes. For TCRbeta analysis, collaborators shipped samples in one of three forms: frozen whole blood, isolated PBMCs, or DNA extracted from either of those sample types.

The sequence was collected from a man aged 55 to 70 with COVID-19, enrolled during active disease. The chain is made from TRBV11-3 and TRBJ1-4, with a weak D call of TRBD1 (6 bases match). Sequencing was performed on peripheral blood. The CDR3 reads CASSLLGAGEKLFF. At the DNA level, the sequence is TGTGCCAGCAGCCTCTTGGGGGCGGGCGAAAAACTGTTTTTT.